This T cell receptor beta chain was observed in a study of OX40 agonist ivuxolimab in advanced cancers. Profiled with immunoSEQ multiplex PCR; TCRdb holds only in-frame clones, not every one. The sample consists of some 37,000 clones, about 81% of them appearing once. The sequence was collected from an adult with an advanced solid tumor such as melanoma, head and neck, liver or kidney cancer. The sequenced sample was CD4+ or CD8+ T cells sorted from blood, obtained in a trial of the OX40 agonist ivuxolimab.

This CDR3 is CARGPLYDGYTF. The CDR3 region has the DNA TGTGCCAGGGGACCGCTTTATGATGGCTACACCTTC. The V and J genes are TRBV5-6 and TRBJ1-2; tentative D call: TRBD1 (5 bases). V lost 8 bases to trimming and J lost 6 bases, with 14 bases between them. Germline CDR1 SGHDT, CDR2 YYEEEE. The CDR3 has 12 amino acids.